This T cell receptor beta chain originates from a study of blood T cell repertoires in COVID-19. Study details: Researchers got acute and convalescent COVID-19 samples from the United States, Italy and Spain.

This clone was seen a few times. As processed by the authors: Scientists estimated how many nucleated cells there were by amplifying reference gene primers. TCRdb's table, derived via immunoSEQ multiplex PCR, lists solely in-frame clones and lacks some. V and J calls and clone size are given by that table; D and trimming were obtained from the DNA. The table has more than 100,000 clones, roughly 87% seen once. Germline V lookup: CDR1 SGHRS, CDR2 YFSETQ. The CDR3 contains 15 residues. Trimming took 3 bases from V and 3 from J; bases not matched to a gene: 8. Sequencing used peripheral blood. The chain is built from TRBV5-1 and TRBJ1-1, with 7 bases lining up with TRBD1. This TCR was recovered from a man older than 75 with acute or convalescent COVID-19. CDR3 amino acids: CASSYRDSWDTEAFF. The CDR3 nucleotides are TGCGCCAGCAGCTACCGGGACAGCTGGGACACTGAAGCTTTCTTT.